This record covers a single T cell receptor beta chain. Its specificity is not known. The assay was immunoSEQ multiplex PCR, and TCRdb's table has in-frame clones only and misses some. The table lists fewer than 400,000 clones, roughly two thirds of them singletons. This record belongs to a study of cytotoxic CD8 clonotypes in ibrutinib-treated CLL. Unmatched junction bases numbered 11, after V lost 0 bases and J lost 1 base. Per germline, CDR1 ENHRY and CDR2 SYGVKD. The CDR3 totals 18 residues. Notes on the study in general: T-cell clonality at baseline went above that of age-matched healthy donors and rose and fell with circulating CD8+ T-cell counts.

The chain couples TRBV10-3 to TRBJ2-5, with 7 bases matching TRBD2. The source was PBMCs, collected after 36 months of ibrutinib treatment. This clonotype was sampled from a human donor with chronic lymphocytic leukemia. The CDR3 DNA reads as TGTGCCATCAGTGAGTCTGTCGGGGGGTCGGGGGTCCAAGAGACCCAGTACTTC. Translated: CAISESVGGSGVQETQYF.